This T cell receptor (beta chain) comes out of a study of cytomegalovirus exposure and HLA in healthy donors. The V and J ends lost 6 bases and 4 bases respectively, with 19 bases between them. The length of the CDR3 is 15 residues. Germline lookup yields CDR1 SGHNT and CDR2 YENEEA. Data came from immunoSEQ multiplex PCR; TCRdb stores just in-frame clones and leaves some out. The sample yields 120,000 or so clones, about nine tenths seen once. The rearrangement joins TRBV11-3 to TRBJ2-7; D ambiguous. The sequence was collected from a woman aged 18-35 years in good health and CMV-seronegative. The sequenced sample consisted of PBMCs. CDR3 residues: CASRPLGPSRYEQYF. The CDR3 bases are TGTGCCAGCAGACCGCTGGGCCCGAGTCGATACGAGCAGTACTTC.